This T cell receptor beta chain was captured in a study of shared clonotypes between healthy human individuals. Trimming took 4 bases from V and 6 from J; bases not matched to a gene: 1. CDR3 size: 13 residues. Germline CDR1 is WNHNN and CDR2 is SYGVQD (reference sequence). Each cell subset's genomic DNA was divided evenly among several immunoSEQ plates. Here immunoSEQ multiplex PCR was the method, and the copy in TCRdb shows in-frame clones only, minus some. Here the sample spans roughly 1 million clones, under 80% being singletons. The TCR was taken from a man between 18 and 29 years old in good health. Material for sequencing was memory CD4+ T cells sorted from blood. Described subset: CD45RA-negative fraction. This chain connects TRBV10-1 to TRBJ2-7; 12 positions agree with TRBD2. CDR3 coding DNA: TGCGCCAGCAGTGCGGGACTAGCGGGCGAGCAGTACTTC. Protein sequence: CASSAGLAGEQYF.